Reported below is one TCR beta chain. Its antigen is unidentified. Sampled while nominally healthy, donors likely had unrecorded immune exposures. This record comes from a study of cytomegalovirus exposure and HLA in healthy donors. Study-level points and caveats: CMV serostatus stood as the only immune exposure information on hand. The authors assumed roughly uniform sequencing depth across donors for presence/absence analyses.

CDR1 and CDR2 from the germline V gene are MNHEY and SMNVEV (reference sequence). This CDR3 is built from 15 residues. Trimming took 6 bases from V and 3 from J, leaving 17 bases between them. It was with 60 Vbeta and 13 Jbeta primers that the PCR ran. The assay was immunoSEQ multiplex PCR, and TCRdb's table has in-frame clones only and misses some. The table includes under 200,000 clones, approximately 80% detected once. This receptor was identified in a woman aged 25-40 years in good health and CMV-seronegative. V and J are TRBV27 and TRBJ1-2; no firm D call. Source material: PBMCs. The CDR3 is CASRPNMGLDYGYTF. CDR3 nucleotide sequence: TGTGCCAGCAGACCTAATATGGGTCTAGACTATGGCTACACCTTC.